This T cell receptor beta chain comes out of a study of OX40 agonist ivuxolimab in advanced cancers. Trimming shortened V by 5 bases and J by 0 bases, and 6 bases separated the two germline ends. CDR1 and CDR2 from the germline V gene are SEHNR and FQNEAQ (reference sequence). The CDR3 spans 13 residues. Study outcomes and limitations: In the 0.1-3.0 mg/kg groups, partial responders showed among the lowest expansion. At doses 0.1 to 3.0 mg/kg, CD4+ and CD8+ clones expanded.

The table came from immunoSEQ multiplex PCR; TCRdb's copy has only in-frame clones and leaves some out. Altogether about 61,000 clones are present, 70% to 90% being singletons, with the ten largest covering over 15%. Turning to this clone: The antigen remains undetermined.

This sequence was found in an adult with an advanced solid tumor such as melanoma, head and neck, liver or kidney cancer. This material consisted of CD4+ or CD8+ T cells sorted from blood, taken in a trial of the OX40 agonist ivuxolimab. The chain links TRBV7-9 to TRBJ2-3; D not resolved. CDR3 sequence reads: CASSPDSTDTQYF. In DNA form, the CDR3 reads TGTGCCAGCAGCCCGGACAGCACAGATACGCAGTATTTT.